These 30 T cell receptor beta chains were all obtained from the same sample, sequenced in a study of T cell responses to AZD1222 COVID-19 vaccine. Only in-frame clones appear in the TCRdb table, and some are missing; sequencing was by immunoSEQ multiplex PCR. Among tens of thousands of clones listed, over 75% were seen once. The input for sequencing was peripheral blood, taken on day 0 of AZD1222 vaccination. Every receptor here comes from an adult in good health.

The rearrangement joins TRBV6-5 to TRBJ1-1, with no clear D. The V end lost 7 bases, the J end lost 0 bases, and 6 bases lay between the germline ends. The V gene's germline CDR1 is MNHEY and CDR2 SVGAGI. This CDR3 contains 12 residues. The CDR3 DNA reads as TGTGCCAGCATATCAGTGAACACTGAAGCTTTCTTT. This sequence encodes CASISVNTEAFF.

A single count supports this clone. The chain couples TRBV6-1 to TRBJ1-4; 8 bases are shared with TRBD1. J was trimmed by 7 bases and V by 6 bases; bases with no gene match: 7. The CDR3 runs 14 residues. The germline CDR1 and CDR2 sequences are MNHNS and SASEGT. The CDR3 spells CASRAPGGGEKLFF. In nucleotides, the CDR3 is TGTGCCAGCAGAGCCCCAGGGGGCGGTGAAAAACTGTTTTTT.

The J gene is TRBJ1-1, the V gene TRBV9, with TRBD1 as a possible D gene (5 bases). Germline V gene lookup returns CDR1 SGDLS and CDR2 YYNGEE. This CDR3 comprises 16 residues. Trimming cost V 4 bases and J 3 bases, with 19 bases left between them. The CDR3: CASSPPGRQGDTEAFF. CDR3 DNA sequence: TGTGCCAGCAGCCCCCCCGGTCGTCAGGGTGACACTGAAGCTTTCTTT.

The V gene is TRBV27, the J gene TRBJ1-5; D is ambiguous. The V end was cut by 0 bases, the J end by 2 bases, with 11 bases between. This CDR3 region has 16 residues. Germline-derived CDR1 and CDR2 are MNHEY and SMNVEV (reference sequence). The CDR3 DNA sequence: TGTGCCAGCAGTTTATCGCCCCGGGTGGGCAATCAGCCCCAGCATTTT. It is translated as CASSLSPRVGNQPQHF.

The V gene is TRBV6-5, the J gene TRBJ2-5; 9 nucleotides agree with TRBD1. CDR1 MNHEY and CDR2 SVGAGI come from the germline V gene. V shed 6 bases and J 5 bases; nucleotides not matched to a gene: 4. The CDR3 is made up of 13 amino acids. DNA of the CDR3: TGTGCCAGCAGGGGACAGGGCAGGGAGACCCAGTACTTC. It specifies CASRGQGRETQYF.

J is TRBJ2-7 and V is TRBV5-4; 9 nucleotides agree with TRBD1. Trimming took 2 bases from V and 0 from J; bases not matched to a gene: 3. The CDR3 has 15 residues. CDR1 is SGHNT, CDR2 YYREEE, per germline (reference sequence). In DNA, the CDR3 is TGTGCCAGCAGCTTTACAGGGGGCCACTCCTACGAGCAGTACTTC. The encoded protein is CASSFTGGHSYEQYF.

The chain uses TRBV19 and TRBJ1-4; perhaps TRBD1 as D (6 bases). The CDR3 is 17 residues long. V lost 8 bases, J lost 5 bases, and 24 bases lay in between. Germline V gene data show CDR1 as LNHDA and CDR2 as SQIVND (reference sequence). In DNA, the CDR3 is TGTGCCAGTCGGGTCCCAGGCAGGGGCTCCGGGAATGAAAAACTGTTTTTT. Translation: CASRVPGRGSGNEKLFF.

The chain uses TRBV7-3 and TRBJ1-1; tentatively, D is TRBD1 (5 bases). Germline assignment: CDR1 SGHTA and CDR2 FQGTGA. V gave up 3 bases and J gave up 2 bases, with 19 bases separating them. The CDR3 loop spans 17 amino acids. The CDR3 coding sequence is TGTGCCAGCAGCTTCGGGCGAGTTGGTAGGGGTAACACTGAAGCTTTCTTT. This sequence encodes CASSFGRVGRGNTEAFF.

The chain joins TRBV14 to TRBJ2-3; 10 bases map to TRBD2. V lost 4 bases, J lost 10 bases, and 17 bases stayed unmatched. The germline gives CDR1 SGHDN, CDR2 FVKESK. The CDR3 runs 17 residues. CDR3 region: CASSPSPSRLAGPAQYF. CDR3 DNA sequence: TGTGCCAGCAGCCCAAGCCCTTCGAGACTAGCGGGCCCCGCGCAGTATTTT.

This CDR3 reads CASSQGRSVPWGYTF. The CDR3 DNA reads TGTGCCAGTAGCCAGGGCAGAAGTGTGCCTTGGGGCTACACCTTC. The V gene is TRBV19, the J gene TRBJ1-2; D is possibly TRBD1 (5 bases). The CDR3 covers 15 residues. Per germline, CDR1 LNHDA and CDR2 SQIVND (reference sequence). V was cut by 6 bases and J by 8 bases, with 22 bases left in between.

The V gene is TRBV27, the J gene TRBJ2-7, with TRBD1 matching 7 bases. The CDR3 has 14 residues. CDR1 and CDR2 (germline): MNHEY, SMNVEV (reference sequence). J gave up 5 bases and V 2 bases, and 6 bases lay outside the gene matches. Here the CDR3 DNA reads TGTGCCAGCAGTTTAAGAGGGGGCGGCGACGAGCAGTACTTC. As protein: CASSLRGGGDEQYF.

The chain links TRBV5-5 to TRBJ2-1; 7 positions match TRBD2. The V and J ends lost 4 bases and 13 bases, in that order; junction bases with no gene match: 17. In germline, CDR1 is SGHKS, CDR2 YYEKEE (reference sequence). The CDR3 is made up of 15 amino acids. The CDR3 DNA sequence: TGTGCCAGCAGCCCGGGTGAGAGACTAGCTTTCGGCCAGTTCTTC. Protein: CASSPGERLAFGQFF.

This chain connects TRBV6-2 or TRBV6-3 to TRBJ2-7; D call uncertain. V was pared by 6 bases and J by 2 bases, with 17 bases between. This CDR3 contains 15 residues. Germline V CDR1 and CDR2: MNHEY, SVGEGT. The CDR3 sequence: CASSPKGSAAYEQYF. DNA for the CDR3: TGTGCCAGCAGCCCCAAAGGCTCGGCGGCCTACGAGCAGTACTTC.

This clone has only a few counts. V gene TRBV3-1 (or the pseudogene TRBV3-2) combines with J gene TRBJ2-2; D is ambiguous. This CDR3 has 13 amino acids. The V end lost 0 bases, the J end lost 8 bases, and 7 bases lay between the germline ends. Germline assignment: CDR1 LGHDT and CDR2 YNNKEL (reference sequence). The CDR3 nucleotides read TGTGCCAGCAGCCAAGATATAGCAGGGGAGCTGTTTTTT. Its translation is CASSQDIAGELFF.

This clone turned up a few times. The J gene is TRBJ1-1, the V gene TRBV7-2, with D possibly matching TRBD1 (5 bases). This CDR3 is built from 15 residues. V gave up 0 bases and J gave up 0 bases, with 8 bases separating them. CDR1 SGHTA and CDR2 FQGNSA come from the germline V gene. The CDR3 region has the DNA TGTGCCAGCAGCTTAGCGGGGCGGATGAACACTGAAGCTTTCTTT. Its translation is CASSLAGRMNTEAFF.

This clone was detected a few times. The chain joins TRBV19 to TRBJ1-6; TRBD1 matches at 7 bases. J lost 7 bases, V lost 6 bases, and 3 bases had no gene match. Germline CDR1 is LNHDA and CDR2 is SQIVND (reference sequence). CDR3 length: 13 residues. CDR3 sequence: CASSSQGNSPLHF. CDR3 nucleotide sequence: TGTGCCAGTAGCTCACAGGGGAATTCACCCCTCCACTTT.

This clone occurred a few times. The rearrangement joins TRBV28 to TRBJ1-4; D is perhaps TRBD1 (5 bases). Germline CDR1 MDHEN, CDR2 SYDVKM. Trimming removed 3 bases at V and 4 bases at J, with 9 bases between. The CDR3 covers 14 residues. The CDR3 DNA follows: TGTGCCAGCAGTTTGGTAGGGGTTAATGAAAAACTGTTTTTT. Translation: CASSLVGVNEKLFF.

This clone was seen once. This chain uses TRBV5-1 with TRBJ2-5; 10 nucleotides line up with TRBD2. In germline, CDR1 is SGHRS, CDR2 YFSETQ. The CDR3 totals 16 residues. V lost 0 bases to trimming and J lost 3 bases; unmatched junction nucleotides: 5. CDR3 protein: CASSLVAGGPEETQYF. Here the CDR3 DNA reads TGCGCCAGCAGCTTGGTAGCGGGGGGACCTGAAGAGACCCAGTACTTC.

This clone occurred a few times. This chain connects TRBV3-1 (or the pseudogene TRBV3-2) to TRBJ1-2, with D possibly TRBD1 on 6 matching bases. Looked up from germline, CDR1 is LGHDT and CDR2 is YNNKEL (reference sequence). Trimming pared 1 base from V and 8 bases from J, leaving 11 bases between. This CDR3 spans 13 amino acids. CDR3 region: CASSQGTAPGYTF. The CDR3 DNA sequence: TGTGCCAGCAGCCAAGGGACAGCCCCAGGCTACACCTTC.

The chain combines TRBV11-2 with TRBJ1-4, with 9 bases matching TRBD1. Germline-derived CDR1 and CDR2 are SGHAT and FQNNGV. J was trimmed by 6 bases and V by 4 bases; bases with no gene match: 3. This CDR3 has 14 amino acids. CDR3 residues: CASSSRDRDEKLFF. The CDR3 DNA reads TGTGCCAGCAGCTCCCGGGACAGGGATGAAAAACTGTTTTTT. The whole variable domain, remainder taken from reference TRBV11-2 and TRBJ1-4, is EAGVAQSPRYKIIEKRQSVAFWCNPISGHATLYWYQQILGQGPKLLIQFQNNGVVDDSQLPKDRFSAERLKGVDSTLKIQPAKLEDSAVYLCASSSRDRDEKLFFGSGTQLSVL.

V and J are TRBV29-1 and TRBJ1-1; D unclear. The CDR3 runs to 13 residues. CDR1 is SQVTM and CDR2 is ANQGSEA in the germline V gene. Between the trimmed V and J ends, which lost 2 bases and 4 bases, there was a span of 11 bases. The CDR3 sequence: CSVEYRAGTEAFF. The CDR3, as DNA: TGCAGCGTTGAATACCGGGCCGGCACTGAAGCTTTCTTT.

This chain uses TRBV5-1 with TRBJ2-1; 9 bases map to TRBD1. Trimming removed 4 bases from V and 7 bases from J; junction bases left unmatched: 12. The CDR3 sequence is 16 residues long. Germline assignment: CDR1 SGHRS and CDR2 YFSETQ. The CDR3 sequence: CASSPTPGQGGNEQFF. CDR3 DNA: TGCGCCAGCAGCCCAACGCCGGGACAGGGAGGGAATGAGCAGTTCTTC.

This clone was found a few times. The CDR3 bases are TGTGCCAGGCGGTACAGGGTGGGTAATGAGCAGTTCTTC. Encoded protein: CARRYRVGNEQFF. The V and J genes are TRBV11-3 and TRBJ2-1; possible D gene TRBD1, 6 bases. With 9 bases removed from V and 7 bases from J, the gap between germline ends came to 16 bases. The germline CDR1 and CDR2 sequences are SGHNT and YENEEA. This CDR3 is 13 amino acids long.

J is TRBJ1-2 and V is TRBV24-1, with TRBD1 identical over 10 bases. This CDR3 contains 15 residues. Unmatched junction bases numbered 4, after V lost 3 bases and J lost 4 bases. In germline, CDR1 is KGHDR, CDR2 SFDVKD. The DNA of the CDR3 is TGTGCCACCAGTGATGACAGGGGGCTTATCTATGGCTACACCTTC. Amino acids: CATSDDRGLIYGYTF.

The chain employs TRBV5-6 and TRBJ1-2, with a possible D match to TRBD1 (5 bases). With 0 bases removed from V and 1 base from J, the gap between germline ends came to 10 bases. This CDR3 comprises 15 residues. Per germline, CDR1 SGHDT and CDR2 YYEEEE. CDR3 protein: CASSLGPGVNYGYTF. The CDR3 DNA reads TGTGCCAGCAGCTTGGGCCCGGGGGTTAACTATGGCTACACCTTC.

The chain combines TRBV6-2 or TRBV6-3 with TRBJ2-3; D is uncertain. Per germline, CDR1 MNHEY and CDR2 SVGEGT. The V end lost 0 bases, the J end lost 4 bases, and 20 bases lay between the germline ends. There are 18 residues in the CDR3. The CDR3 region has the DNA TGTGCCAGCAGTTACTCGATGGAGTGGGTCGCCTCCCCAGATACGCAGTATTTT. As protein: CASSYSMEWVASPDTQYF.

V usage is TRBV9 and J usage is TRBJ1-6; D unclear. In germline, CDR1 is SGDLS, CDR2 YYNGEE. V gave up 2 bases and J gave up 5 bases, with 8 bases separating them. The length of the CDR3 is 14 residues. CDR3 amino acids: CASSVMDHNSPLHF. For the CDR3, the DNA is TGTGCCAGCAGCGTCATGGACCATAATTCACCCCTCCACTTT.

The V call is TRBV7-3, the J call TRBJ1-1, with D maybe TRBD1 (6 bases). The V and J ends lost 4 bases and 1 base respectively, with 13 bases between them. Germline V gives CDR1 SGHTA, CDR2 FQGTGA. This CDR3 has 15 residues. The DNA for the CDR3 is TGTGCCAGCAGCTCTAATGAGGGGGGGAACACTGAAGCTTTCTTT. Translated, it gives CASSSNEGGNTEAFF.

The chain is built from TRBV12-3 or TRBV12-4 and TRBJ2-7; TRBD1 might be the D (5 bases). V was clipped by 6 bases and J by 6 bases, with 15 bases between them. The CDR3 is 13 residues long. The CDR3 region is CASSLGVLFEQYF. The CDR3 DNA reads TGTGCCAGCAGCCTAGGGGTTCTTTTCGAGCAGTACTTC.

The chain employs TRBV2 and TRBJ1-2; 9 bases agree with TRBD1. From germline, CDR1 is SNHLY and CDR2 FYNNEI. There are 15 residues in the CDR3. The CDR3 sequence is CVSRDREGSGYGYTF. CDR3 sequence (DNA): TGTGTAAGCCGGGACAGGGAGGGGAGCGGCTATGGCTACACCTTC. Drawing the rest from reference TRBV2 and TRBJ1-2, the complete variable domain is EPEVTQTPSHQVTQMGQEVILRCVPISNHLYFYWYRQILGQKVEFLVSFYNNEISEKSEIFDDQFSVERPDGSNFTLKIRSTKLEDSAMYFCVSRDREGSGYGYTFGSGTRLTVV.